Shown below are 9 T cell receptor beta chains from a single sample sequenced in a study of response to subunit inactivated influenza vaccine. Each CDR3 protein gets one entry after TCRdb re-called the RT-PCR reads with MiXCR. The sample records hundreds of thousands of distinct CDR3 sequences, less than 10% being singletons. The specimen comprised PBMCs from blood, sampled less than 30 months after vaccination. Receptor source: a man between 50 and 69 years old who received an inactivated influenza vaccine.

In this sample, this clonotype turned up many times. The chain joins TRBV24-1 to TRBJ2-7; 11 positions agree with TRBD1. Germline V CDR1 and CDR2: KGHDR, SFDVKD. There are 14 residues in the CDR3. Unmatched junction bases numbered 5, after V lost 5 bases and J lost 6 bases. The CDR3 DNA reads as TGTGCCACCAGTGCCCCCGGGACAGGGGGCGAGCAGTACTTC. This sequence encodes CATSAPGTGGEQYF.

V gene TRBV13 combines with J gene TRBJ2-1; 7 nucleotides line up with TRBD2. CDR3 length: 17 residues. Germline V gene data show CDR1 as PRHDT and CDR2 as FYEKMQ (reference sequence). Unmatched junction bases numbered 15, after V lost 4 bases and J lost 6 bases. CDR3 sequence reads: CASSWTFSGAYPNEQFF. CDR3 DNA sequence: TGTGCCAGCAGCTGGACCTTCAGCGGGGCTTACCCCAATGAGCAGTTCTTC.

This chain uses TRBV20-1 with TRBJ1-2; 10 positions match TRBD1. The V and J ends lost 2 bases and 12 bases, in that order; junction bases with no gene match: 6. The CDR3 runs to 12 residues. Per the germline V gene, CDR1 is DFQATT and CDR2 is SNEGSKA (reference sequence). CDR3: CSARRTGGVDTF. In DNA form, the CDR3 reads TGCAGTGCTAGACGGACAGGGGGTGTCGACACCTTC.

There are a few counts of this clonotype. The chain combines TRBV6-2 or TRBV6-3 with TRBJ2-4, with TRBD2 identical over 10 bases. The CDR3 extends over 15 amino acids. Germline V gene data show CDR1 as MNHEY and CDR2 as SVGEGT. V shed 8 bases, J shed 7 bases, and the junction held 11 bases outside the gene matches. For the CDR3, the DNA is TGTGCCAGCGCTGGACTAGCGGAAAATGTGAACATTCAGTACTTC. Protein: CASAGLAENVNIQYF.

This chain joins TRBV29-1 and TRBJ1-2; 7 bases match TRBD1. The CDR3 has 14 residues. Germline-derived CDR1 and CDR2 are SQVTM and ANQGSEA. V shed 3 bases, J shed 4 bases, and the junction held 8 bases outside the gene matches. CDR3 in amino acids: CSVDSGGSIYGYTF. As DNA, the CDR3 is TGCAGCGTTGACTCAGGGGGGTCCATCTATGGCTACACCTTC.

This sequence joins TRBV6-5 and TRBJ2-1; 16 nucleotides match TRBD2. Germline assignment: CDR1 MNHEY and CDR2 SVGAGI. Germline trimming cut 5 bases from V and 8 bases from J; bases unmatched to any gene: 9. The CDR3 runs to 17 residues. The CDR3 bases are TGTGCCAGCAGTACTCAGATGGGACTAGCGGGAGGGGATGAGCAGTTCTTC. Amino acids: CASSTQMGLAGGDEQFF.

The rearrangement joins TRBV12-3 or TRBV12-4 to TRBJ2-2; D might be TRBD1 (7 bases). The CDR3 is 14 residues long. V lost 5 bases, J lost 4 bases, and 11 bases lay in between. The CDR3 DNA reads as TGTGCCAGCAGTGGACAGGAGGGCACCGGGGAGCTGTTTTTT. This translates into CASSGQEGTGELFF.

This clonotype came up a few times. The chain links TRBV5-6 to TRBJ2-5, with TRBD1 identical over 9 bases. CDR1 and CDR2 from the germline V gene are SGHDT and YYEEEE. The CDR3 is made up of 16 amino acids. J was trimmed by 1 base and V by 2 bases; bases with no gene match: 6. CDR3 region: CASSFLQGAGQETQYF. DNA for the CDR3: TGTGCCAGCAGCTTCTTACAGGGGGCGGGCCAAGAGACCCAGTACTTC.

This clonotype was observed many times. V is TRBV7-2 and J is TRBJ2-7; 11 nucleotides match TRBD2. V dropped 6 bases and J dropped 0; count of bases not matched to a gene: 4. Germline loops: CDR1 SGHTA, CDR2 FQGNSA. The CDR3 runs 15 residues. CDR3 bases: TGTGCCAGCAGTCTACTAGCGGGGGACTCCTACGAGCAGTACTTC. It translates to CASSLLAGDSYEQYF.